These 24 T cell receptor beta chains came from one sample sequenced in a study of regulatory T cells in long-lasting Graves disease. The time point denotes: persistent/refractory GD, antithyroid drugs over 5 years with positive TRAb. From PBMCs, RNA was extracted and then used to make the TCR library. Arm-PCR of CDR3 regions with iRepertoire HTBI primers generated TCR beta libraries. TCRdb ran MiXCR on the multiplex PCR reads and lists one entry per CDR3 protein. The sample has 350,000 to 500,000 distinct CDR3 sequences; around 23% are singletons. The starting material was peripheral blood mononuclear cells (PBMCs), obtained when the disease was refractory, from a patient treated with antithyroid drugs. These receptors originate from a female donor with Graves disease.

The chain carries TRBV10-3 and TRBJ1-2; D gene ambiguous. Trimming stripped 6 bases from V and 4 bases from J, with 12 bases between. Germline CDR1 and CDR2: ENHRY and SYGVKD. This CDR3 contains 13 residues. CDR3 nucleotides: TGTGCCATCAGGACGGATACGAGCTATGGCTACACCTTC. Translation gives CAIRTDTSYGYTF.

This clonotype appeared many times. V gene TRBV28 combines with J gene TRBJ2-7, with 10 nucleotides matching TRBD1. V was clipped by 6 bases and J by 6 bases; unmatched bases: 14. The CDR3 spans 16 residues. CDR1 and CDR2 from the germline V gene are MDHEN and SYDVKM. The CDR3: CASSRRIGQGEGEQYF. The CDR3 DNA follows: TGTGCCAGCAGCCGCCGGATTGGACAGGGGGAAGGCGAGCAGTACTTC. The full variable domain, rest sourced from reference TRBV28 and TRBJ2-7, is DVKVTQSSRYLVKRTGEKVFLECVQDMDHENMFWYRQDPGLGLRLIYFSYDVKMKEKGDIPEGYSVSREKKERFSLILESASTNQTSMYLCASSRRIGQGEGEQYFGPGTRLTVT.

The rearrangement uses TRBV7-6 and TRBJ2-5; D may match TRBD1 or TRBD2 (6 bases each). CDR3 size: 15 residues. Trimming took 5 bases from V and 5 from J, leaving 18 bases between them. Germline CDR1 SGHVS, CDR2 FNYEAQ. The CDR3 loop reads CASSQGWGARETQYF. CDR3 in DNA: TGTGCCAGCAGCCAAGGTTGGGGGGCGCGGGAGACCCAGTACTTC. Using reference TRBV7-6 and TRBJ2-5 for the parts outside the CDR3, the full variable domain is GAGVSQSPRYKVTKRGQDVALRCDPISGHVSLYWYRQALGQGPEFLTYFNYEAQQDKSGLPNDRFSAERPEGSISTLTIQRTEQRDSAMYRCASSQGWGARETQYFGPGTRLLVL.

This clonotype was detected ten times or more. The gene calls are TRBV12-3 or TRBV12-4 and TRBJ2-7, with D perhaps assigned TRBD1 or TRBD2 (6 bases each). Between the trimmed V and J ends, which lost 2 bases and 6 bases, there was a span of 8 bases. The CDR3 is 12 amino acids. The CDR3 coding sequence is TGTGCCAGCAGTTTATCGGGGGCCGAGCAGTACTTC. It specifies CASSLSGAEQYF.

This clonotype was recorded a few times. The V and J genes are TRBV24-1 and TRBJ1-5, with D possibly being TRBD1 (6 bases). Germline V gene lookup returns CDR1 KGHDR and CDR2 SFDVKD. The CDR3 runs to 17 residues. Deletions cut 3 bases from V and 3 bases from J, with 17 bases between. CDR3 protein: CATSDPGEGGNNQPQHF. CDR3 DNA: TGTGCCACCAGTGATCCCGGAGAAGGGGGAAACAATCAGCCCCAGCATTTT.

The chain links TRBV5-6 to TRBJ2-5; TRBD2 matches 8 bases. Germline CDR1 is SGHDT and CDR2 is YYEEEE. Losses at the gene ends were 0 bases for V and 5 bases for J; bases not matched to a gene: 9. The CDR3 covers 16 residues. The CDR3 nucleotides are TGTGCCAGCAGCTTGGTTAGCGGGACGGGTCGGGAGACCCAGTACTTC. As protein: CASSLVSGTGRETQYF.

This clonotype was observed many times. This rearrangement joins TRBV15 to TRBJ1-5; D may be TRBD1 (5 bases). The CDR3 has 13 residues. Trimming cost V 0 bases and J 10 bases, with 10 bases left between them. The germline V gene has CDR1 LNHNV and CDR2 YYDKDF (reference sequence). The CDR3 DNA is TGTGCCACCAGCAGAGATAGAGGGGATCCCCAGCATTTT. As protein: CATSRDRGDPQHF.

This clonotype was picked up many times. This chain connects TRBV3-1 to TRBJ2-7, with 9 bases that match TRBD2. After removal of 5 bases from V and 4 bases from J, the junction contained 6 bases not matched to a gene. The germline V gene has CDR1 LGHDT and CDR2 YNNKEL (reference sequence). The CDR3 totals 14 residues. CDR3 bases: TGTGCCAGCAGCTTCATAGCGGGAGAGTACGAGCAGTACTTC. Its translation: CASSFIAGEYEQYF.

This clonotype qualifies as medium-sized (0.01 to 0.1%). The chain recombines TRBV20-1 with TRBJ2-7; 7 bases line up with TRBD1. CDR1 is DFQATT, CDR2 SNEGSKA, per germline (reference sequence). J gave up 7 bases and V 6 bases, and 15 bases lay outside the gene matches. The CDR3 runs to 14 residues. The DNA for the CDR3 is TGCAGTGCCTCCCTTCCCAGGGGGTATGAGGAGCAGTACTTC. Protein product: CSASLPRGYEEQYF.

In this sample, this clonotype turned up many times. The chain is built from TRBV27 and TRBJ1-1; 7 bases match TRBD1. The J segment lost 11 bases and the V segment lost 6 bases, leaving 12 bases of the junction unmatched. CDR3 size: 13 residues. The V gene's germline CDR1 is MNHEY and CDR2 SMNVEV (reference sequence). CDR3 in DNA: TGTGCCAGCAGCGTCAAACAGGGGTTGCCGGCTTTCTTT. Translated: CASSVKQGLPAFF.

The chain employs TRBV5-1 and TRBJ2-6; D perhaps matches TRBD2 (6 bases). The CDR3 totals 17 residues. Germline loops: CDR1 SGHRS, CDR2 YFSETQ. Trimming stripped 2 bases from V and 0 bases from J, with 12 bases between. The CDR3 DNA reads as TGCGCCAGCAGCTTAACTAGCAGCAGCTCTGGGGCCAACGTCCTGACTTTC. This encodes CASSLTSSSSGANVLTF.

V is TRBV7-9 and J is TRBJ1-2; the D gene is possibly TRBD1 (5 bases). V was trimmed by 1 base and J by 5 bases, leaving 20 bases between them. CDR1 and CDR2 from the germline V gene are SEHNR and FQNEAQ (reference sequence). This CDR3 region has 17 residues. The CDR3 nucleotides are TGTGCCAGCAGCTTAGATAGAACAACCCTCGCAGGGTATGGCTACACCTTC. Its translation is CASSLDRTTLAGYGYTF. The variable domain in full, with the rest retrieved from reference TRBV7-9 and TRBJ1-2, is DTGVSQNPRHKITKRGQNVTFRCDPISEHNRLYWYRQTLGQGPEFLTYFQNEAQLEKSRLLSDRFSAERPKGSFSTLEIQRTEQGDSAMYLCASSLDRTTLAGYGYTFGSGTRLTVV.

Regarding this clonotype: Given a much more abundant clone one base away, this may be a read error. The CDR3 region has the DNA TGTGCCAGCAGTGCAGACAGGGGTGGGACCGGGGAGCTGTCTTTT. Protein: CASSADRGGTGELSF. J is TRBJ2-2 and V is TRBV2; 8 nucleotides agree with TRBD1. In germline, CDR1 is SNHLY, CDR2 FYNNEI. This CDR3 spans 15 amino acids.

The chain uses TRBV6-1 and TRBJ2-1; D is ambiguous. The CDR3 has 13 residues. V was pared by 6 bases and J by 3 bases, with 9 bases between. Germline V gene lookup returns CDR1 MNHNS and CDR2 SASEGT. CDR3 in amino acids: CASRAPIYNEQFF. The CDR3, as DNA: TGTGCCAGCAGGGCCCCGATCTACAATGAGCAGTTCTTC.

The chain recombines TRBV7-8 with TRBJ2-7; TRBD2 matches 13 bases. Germline trimming cut 10 bases from V and 4 bases from J; bases unmatched to any gene: 7. Looked up from germline, CDR1 is SGHVS and CDR2 is FQNEAQ. This CDR3 comprises 14 residues. The CDR3 loop reads CATRTSGSSYEQYF. The CDR3 DNA follows: TGTGCCACCAGGACTAGCGGGAGTTCTTACGAGCAGTACTTC.

The chain recombines TRBV11-3 with TRBJ2-2, with 8 bases that match TRBD1. Germline V gives CDR1 SGHNT, CDR2 YENEEA. The CDR3 sequence is 16 residues long. Losses at the gene ends were 5 bases for V and 2 bases for J; bases not matched to a gene: 7. CDR3 amino acids: CASSGETGGNTGELFF. The CDR3 region has the DNA TGTGCCAGCAGCGGGGAAACAGGGGGAAACACCGGGGAGCTGTTTTTT. Supplemented by reference TRBV11-3 and TRBJ2-2, the full variable domain reads EAGVVQSPRYKIIEKKQPVAFWCNPISGHNTLYWYLQNLGQGPELLIRYENEEAVDDSQLPKDRFSAERLKGVDSTLKIQPAELGDSAVYLCASSGETGGNTGELFFGEGSRLTVL.

In regard to this clonotype: A much larger clonotype is one base distant, so this may be a read error. This chain links TRBV29-1 with TRBJ2-7; 8 positions match TRBD2. The germline V gene has CDR1 SQVTM and CDR2 ANQGSEA. This CDR3 region has 13 residues. Written as DNA, the CDR3 is TGCAGCGTTGAATTAGCGGGAAAAAACGATCAGTACTTC. It encodes CSVELAGKNDQYF.

To note about this clonotype: A much larger clone is a single base away; this may be a read error. Since the CDR3 does not end with the conserved phenylalanine or tryptophan, this likely comes from a read error. This chain connects TRBV3-1 to TRBJ2-7; D is unclear. Trimming took off 0 bases at V and 2 bases at J, with 11 bases between the two ends. Germline loops: CDR1 LGHDT, CDR2 YNNKEL (reference sequence). The CDR3 extends over 15 amino acids. In DNA, the CDR3 is TGTGCCAGCAGCCAAGATCGCACTCGGACCTACGAGCAGTACCTC. Residues: CASSQDRTRTYEQYL.

This clonotype showed up many times. This chain uses TRBV2 with TRBJ2-2, with D perhaps matching TRBD1 (6 bases). The germline CDR1 and CDR2 sequences are SNHLY and FYNNEI. Trimming shortened V by 6 bases and J by 0 bases, and 11 bases separated the two germline ends. The CDR3 loop spans 15 amino acids. CDR3 in DNA: TGTGCCAGCAGGGTGGACAGCACGAACACCGGGGAGCTGTTTTTT. This sequence encodes CASRVDSTNTGELFF.

This clonotype was counted only a few times. The chain joins TRBV28 to TRBJ2-3; 10 nucleotides align to TRBD2. Germline loops: CDR1 MDHEN, CDR2 SYDVKM. CDR3 length: 15 amino acids. J was trimmed by 3 bases and V by 8 bases; bases with no gene match: 8. The CDR3 loop is CASSTTSGFTDTQYF. In DNA form, the CDR3 reads TGTGCCAGCTCCACGACTAGCGGGTTTACAGATACGCAGTATTTT.

This clonotype was observed a few times. J is TRBJ2-7 and V is TRBV20-1; D not resolved. This CDR3 is built from 12 residues. V was clipped by 0 bases and J by 3 bases, with 6 bases between them. Germline CDR1 reads DFQATT; CDR2 reads SNEGSKA (reference sequence). The CDR3 DNA follows: TGCAGTGCTAGAGATATGGGCTACGAGCAGTACTTC. This codes for CSARDMGYEQYF.

This clonotype was counted only a few times. The V gene is TRBV3-1, the J gene TRBJ1-1; maybe TRBD1 (5 bases). The CDR3 spans 14 residues. Deletions cut 4 bases from V and 1 base from J, with 10 bases between. Germline CDR1 is LGHDT and CDR2 is YNNKEL (reference sequence). The CDR3 region has the DNA TGTGCCAGCAGCCGGGGCACGGAGAACACTGAAGCTTTCTTT. It translates to CASSRGTENTEAFF.

The DNA of the CDR3 is TGTGCCAGTAGTATAGCCCAGCGGAGACAATACACAGATACGCAGTATTTT. As protein: CASSIAQRRQYTDTQYF. The rearrangement uses TRBV19 and TRBJ2-3, with D possibly TRBD2 on 5 matching bases. Trimming stripped 1 base from V and 2 bases from J, with 16 bases between. Per germline, CDR1 LNHDA and CDR2 SQIVND (reference sequence). This CDR3 has 17 amino acids. Based on the CDR3 plus reference TRBV19 and TRBJ2-3, the full variable domain is DGGITQSPKYLFRKEGQNVTLSCEQNLNHDAMYWYRQDPGQGLRLIYYSQIVNDFQKGDIAEGYSVSREKKESFPLTVTSAQKNPTAFYLCASSIAQRRQYTDTQYFGPGTRLTVL.

In this sample, this clonotype turned up a few times. The J gene is TRBJ2-5, the V gene TRBV15, with D maybe TRBD1 (5 bases). V was clipped by 4 bases and J by 4 bases, with 13 bases between them. Germline CDR1 is LNHNV and CDR2 is YYDKDF (reference sequence). The CDR3 is 14 residues long. CDR3 coding DNA: TGTGCCACCAGCATAAGGACATCGGGAGAGACCCAGTACTTC. Its translation: CATSIRTSGETQYF.